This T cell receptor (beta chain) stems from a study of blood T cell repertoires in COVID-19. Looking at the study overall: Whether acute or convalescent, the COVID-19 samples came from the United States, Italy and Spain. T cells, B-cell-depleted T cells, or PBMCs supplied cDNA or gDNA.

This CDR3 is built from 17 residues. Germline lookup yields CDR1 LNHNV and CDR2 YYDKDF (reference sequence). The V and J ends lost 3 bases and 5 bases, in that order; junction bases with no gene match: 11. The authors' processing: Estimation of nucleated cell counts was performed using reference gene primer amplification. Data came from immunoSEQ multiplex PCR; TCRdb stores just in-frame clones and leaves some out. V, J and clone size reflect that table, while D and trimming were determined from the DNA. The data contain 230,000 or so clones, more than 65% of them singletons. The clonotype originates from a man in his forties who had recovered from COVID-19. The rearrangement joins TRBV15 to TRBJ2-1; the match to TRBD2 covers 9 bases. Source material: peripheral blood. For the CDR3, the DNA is TGTGCCACCAGCAGTTATAGCGGGGGTCTCGGTGACAATGAGCAGTTCTTC. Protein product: CATSSYSGGLGDNEQFF.